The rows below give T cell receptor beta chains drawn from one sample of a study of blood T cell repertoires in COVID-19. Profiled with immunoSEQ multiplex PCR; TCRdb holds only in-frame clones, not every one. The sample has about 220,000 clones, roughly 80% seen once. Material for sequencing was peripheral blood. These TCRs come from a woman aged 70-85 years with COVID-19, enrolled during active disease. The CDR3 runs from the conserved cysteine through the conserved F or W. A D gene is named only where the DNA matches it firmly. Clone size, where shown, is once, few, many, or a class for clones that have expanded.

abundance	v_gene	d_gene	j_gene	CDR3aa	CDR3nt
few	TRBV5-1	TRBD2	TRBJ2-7	CASSLKGRLAGPGEQYF	TGCGCCAGCAGCTTGAAAGGTCGGCTAGCGGGCCCGGGTGAGCAGTACTTC
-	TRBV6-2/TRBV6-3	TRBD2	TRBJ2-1	CASSSNSGRGMQFF	TGTGCCAGCAGTTCGAATAGCGGGAGGGGAATGCAGTTCTTC
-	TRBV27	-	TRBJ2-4	CASSLRVGINIQYF	TGTGCCAGCAGCTTGCGCGTGGGCATAAACATTCAGTACTTC
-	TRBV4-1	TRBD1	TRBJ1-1	CASSQITNRGPNTEAFF	TGCGCCAGCAGCCAAATTACGAACAGGGGGCCGAACACTGAAGCTTTCTTT
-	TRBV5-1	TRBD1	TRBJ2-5	CASSLLNLGTRTGLETQYF	TGCGCCAGCAGCCTCCTTAATTTGGGGACGAGGACAGGGTTAGAGACCCAGTACTTC
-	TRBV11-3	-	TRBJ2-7	CASSLGGTVYEQYF	TGTGCCAGCAGCTTAGGGGGGACTGTCTACGAGCAGTACTTC
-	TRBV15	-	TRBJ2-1	CATSRVGGARAYNEQFF	TGTGCCACCAGCAGAGTCGGGGGAGCGAGGGCCTACAATGAGCAGTTCTTC
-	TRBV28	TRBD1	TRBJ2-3	CASSTGQGDQGTQYF	TGTGCCAGCAGCACGGGACAGGGGGATCAGGGTACGCAGTATTTT
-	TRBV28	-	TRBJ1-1	CASSLMESEAFF	TGTGCCAGCAGTTTGATGGAGTCTGAAGCTTTCTTT
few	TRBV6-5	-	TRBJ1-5	CASSYSQNNQPQHF	TGTGCCAGCAGTTACTCCCAAAACAATCAGCCCCAGCATTTT
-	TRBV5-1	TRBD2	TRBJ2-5	CASSHGLGETQYF	TGCGCCAGCAGTCACGGACTAGGGGAGACCCAGTACTTC
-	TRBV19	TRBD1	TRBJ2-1	CASSMGQGINEQFF	TGTGCCAGTAGTATGGGACAGGGCATAAATGAGCAGTTCTTC
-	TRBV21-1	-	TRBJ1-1	CASSKGIGGQKGTDTEAFF	TGTGCCAGCAGCAAAGGAATTGGCGGACAGAAGGGTACTGACACTGAAGCTTTCTTT
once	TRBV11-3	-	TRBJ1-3	CASSLPTLSTGPSGNTIYF	TGTGCCAGCAGCTTACCAACCCTCTCCACAGGACCCTCTGGAAACACCATATATTTT
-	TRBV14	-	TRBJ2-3	CASSRRLTDTQYF	TGTGCCAGCAGCCGCCGACTAACAGATACGCAGTATTTT
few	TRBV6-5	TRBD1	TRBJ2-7	CASSYSRDRVYEQYF	TGTGCCAGCAGTTACTCGAGGGACAGGGTCTACGAGCAGTACTTC
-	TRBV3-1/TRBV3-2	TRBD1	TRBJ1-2	CASSQGDRDLYGYTF	TGTGCCAGCAGCCAAGGGGACAGGGACCTCTATGGCTACACCTTC
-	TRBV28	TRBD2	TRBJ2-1	CASSLAGARANEQFF	TGTGCCAGCAGTCTAGCGGGAGCTCGGGCCAATGAGCAGTTCTTC
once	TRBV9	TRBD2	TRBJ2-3	CASSLSSGRATDTQYF	TGTGCCAGCAGCCTTTCTAGCGGGAGGGCCACAGATACGCAGTATTTT
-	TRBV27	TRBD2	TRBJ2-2	CASSWRVTSGRAVNTGELFF	TGTGCCAGCAGTTGGCGGGTCACTAGCGGGAGGGCAGTGAACACCGGGGAGCTGTTTTTT
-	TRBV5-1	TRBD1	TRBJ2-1	CASSPGDRGHNEQFF	TGCGCCAGCAGCCCCGGCGACAGGGGTCACAATGAGCAGTTCTTC
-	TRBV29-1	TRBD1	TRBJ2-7	CSVGQGVEQYF	TGCAGCGTCGGACAGGGAGTCGAGCAGTACTTC
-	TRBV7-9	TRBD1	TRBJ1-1	CASSPDRGLATEAFF	TGTGCCAGCAGCCCAGACAGGGGGCTAGCGACTGAAGCTTTCTTT